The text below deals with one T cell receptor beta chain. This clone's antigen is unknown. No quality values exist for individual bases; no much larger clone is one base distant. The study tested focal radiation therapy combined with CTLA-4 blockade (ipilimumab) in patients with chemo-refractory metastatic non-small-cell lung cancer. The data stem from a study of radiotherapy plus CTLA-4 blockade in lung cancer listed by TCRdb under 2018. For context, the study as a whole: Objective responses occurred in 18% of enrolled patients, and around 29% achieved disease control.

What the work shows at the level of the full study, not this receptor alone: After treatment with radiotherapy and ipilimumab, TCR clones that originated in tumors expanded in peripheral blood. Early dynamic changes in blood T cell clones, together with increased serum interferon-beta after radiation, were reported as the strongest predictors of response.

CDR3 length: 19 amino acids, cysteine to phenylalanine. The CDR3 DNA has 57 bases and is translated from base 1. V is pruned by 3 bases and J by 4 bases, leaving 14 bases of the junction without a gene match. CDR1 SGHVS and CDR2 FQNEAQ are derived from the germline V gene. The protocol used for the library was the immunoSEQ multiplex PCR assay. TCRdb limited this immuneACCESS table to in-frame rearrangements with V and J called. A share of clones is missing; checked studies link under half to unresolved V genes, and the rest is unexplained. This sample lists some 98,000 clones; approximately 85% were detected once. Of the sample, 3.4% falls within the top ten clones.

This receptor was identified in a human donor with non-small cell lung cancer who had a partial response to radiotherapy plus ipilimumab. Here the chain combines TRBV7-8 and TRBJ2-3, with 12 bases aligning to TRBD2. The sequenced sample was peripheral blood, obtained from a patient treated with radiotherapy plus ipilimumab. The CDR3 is CASSLTSGSTGSDPDTQYF. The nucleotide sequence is TGTGCCAGCAGCTTGACTAGCGGGAGTACCGGGTCTGACCCAGATACGCAGTATTTT.